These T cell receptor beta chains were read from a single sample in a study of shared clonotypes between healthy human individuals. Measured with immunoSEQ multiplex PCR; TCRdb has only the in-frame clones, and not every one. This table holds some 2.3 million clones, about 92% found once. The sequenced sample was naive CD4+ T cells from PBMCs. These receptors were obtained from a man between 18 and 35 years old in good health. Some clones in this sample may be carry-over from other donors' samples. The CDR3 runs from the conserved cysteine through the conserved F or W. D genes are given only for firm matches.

CASSSWTSGNYEQYF TRBV6-5 TRBD2 TRBJ2-7
CASNQASGTGIFDEQFF TRBV28 TRBD1 TRBJ2-1
CSVEGSGAGANVLTF TRBV29-1 - TRBJ2-6
CASSIRGRGRGETQYF TRBV19 - TRBJ2-5
CASSTSTGNQPQHF TRBV6-6 - TRBJ1-5
CASSETVGPEAFF TRBV5-5 - TRBJ1-1
CASSLGRVTYNEQFF TRBV5-5 - TRBJ2-1
CASSLLRRGLAGGVTQYF TRBV28 TRBD2 TRBJ2-5
CASSLRAGGPGWSYEQYF TRBV11-2 TRBD2 TRBJ2-7
CASSIDQPQHF TRBV2 - TRBJ1-5
CASSPLGLAGYNEQFF TRBV28 TRBD2 TRBJ2-1
CASSQQVHPSIEGGELFF TRBV14 - TRBJ2-2
CASSESWSYEQYF TRBV10-1 - TRBJ2-7
CASSFGRGFGEQYF TRBV28 - TRBJ2-7
CASSFMDRINEQFF TRBV7-3 - TRBJ2-1
CASSLFRGQETQYF TRBV5-1 - TRBJ2-5
CSSRQVLTDTQYF TRBV29-1 - TRBJ2-3
CASSLISDTQYF TRBV7-8 - TRBJ2-3
CASSLFSERDFYEQYF TRBV28 TRBD2 TRBJ2-7
CASTSTQARTQYF TRBV6-5 - TRBJ2-3
CASSFSSSQETQYF TRBV5-1 - TRBJ2-5
CSVPGYNEQFF TRBV20-1 - TRBJ2-1
CASSPQGARETQYF TRBV4-1 TRBD1 TRBJ2-5
CASSIYWQPYNEQFF TRBV5-6 - TRBJ2-1
CASSSRASGWGEIADTQYF TRBV18 - TRBJ2-3
CASTSRVGDRPTYEQYF TRBV4-1 TRBD1 TRBJ2-7
CASTQPGRGRTGELFF TRBV19 - TRBJ2-2
CASSQGGALDGYTF TRBV4-2 - TRBJ1-2
CASSHHTGFRSYEQYF TRBV23-1 - TRBJ2-7
CASSLVAGGPYEQYF TRBV11-1 TRBD1 TRBJ2-7
CASSQDRAGGVTDTQYF TRBV4-1 TRBD2 TRBJ2-3
CASSLLANEQFF TRBV7-3 - TRBJ2-1
CASSPPSGGPSHFNEQFF TRBV9 - TRBJ2-1
CASSHEPPRRNSGNTIYF TRBV4-3 - TRBJ1-3
CASSEMPSYNEQFF TRBV2 - TRBJ2-1
CASSREGPPSSVLYEQYF TRBV4-2 - TRBJ2-7
CASSLGLYNEQFF TRBV28 - TRBJ2-1
CASSDGGDGRNQPQHF TRBV19 - TRBJ1-5
CATTQGSASARYEQYF TRBV10-3 - TRBJ2-7
CASSQDYQPDNEQFF TRBV2 - TRBJ2-1
CASFPFPGTGPPGANVLTF TRBV18 TRBD1 TRBJ2-6
CASSRSLGQDNEQFF TRBV4-2 - TRBJ2-1
CASSYGLAGGTEQFF TRBV28 TRBD2 TRBJ2-1
CASSLAFQGESYEQYF TRBV5-6 - TRBJ2-7
CSVLTGLTEAFF TRBV29-1 TRBD1 TRBJ1-1
CASMDHTRENQFF TRBV2 - TRBJ2-1
CASSYRAPYEQYF TRBV6-6 - TRBJ2-7
CAISGGSYRGNTEAFF TRBV10-3 TRBD1 TRBJ1-1
CASSLGTSNYEQYF TRBV11-2 - TRBJ2-7
CASSPLGANEQYF TRBV6-6 - TRBJ2-7
CASTPSPSETQYF TRBV28 - TRBJ2-5
CASSLIGTGAHGEQFF TRBV28 TRBD1 TRBJ2-1
CAWTQGAIFGNTIYF TRBV30 TRBD1 TRBJ1-3
CASSTGLIHTGELFF TRBV6-5 TRBD2 TRBJ2-2
CASSESWYEQYF TRBV2 - TRBJ2-7
CASSLVRASGNTIYF TRBV11-2 - TRBJ1-3
CASAFIGGLPGYTF TRBV28 - TRBJ1-2
CASSAQGTDTQYF TRBV9 - TRBJ2-3
CASSREAEGQPQHF TRBV19 - TRBJ1-5